The clone carrying this T cell receptor beta chain was counted many times. Its antigen is unidentified. Arm-PCR of CDR3 regions with iRepertoire HTBI primers generated TCR beta libraries. TCRdb ran MiXCR on the multiplex PCR reads and lists one entry per CDR3 protein. The data contain approximately 500,000 distinct CDR3 sequences, 20% to 25% of them singletons. The source of the sample is a study of regulatory T cells in long-lasting Graves disease. Findings and caveats of the study: Persistent-disease Graves' patients showed less TCR diversity than new cases.

The time point is: persistent/refractory GD, antithyroid drugs over 5 years with positive TRAb. With RNA extracted from PBMCs as input, the TCR library was made. The material sequenced was peripheral blood mononuclear cells (PBMCs), taken when the disease was refractory, from a patient treated with antithyroid drugs. This clonotype originated in a female donor with Graves disease.

CDR3 in amino acids: CASSLVSGLADYGYTF. In DNA, the CDR3 is TGTGCCAGCAGCTTAGTATCAGGGCTCGCCGACTATGGCTACACCTTC. The J gene is TRBJ1-2, the V gene TRBV7-2; perhaps TRBD1 as D (5 bases). CDR3 length: 16 amino acids. Germline V gene sequence: CDR1 SGHTA, CDR2 FQGNSA. V lost 1 base and J 3 bases, leaving 15 bases between the germline ends.